The clone carrying this T cell receptor (beta chain) turned up a few times. CDR1 and CDR2 (germline): LNHDA, SQIVND (reference sequence). The V gene lost 2 bases and the J gene lost 5 bases, with 13 bases spanning the gap. The CDR3 is 14 residues long. The sample originates from a study of shared clonotypes between healthy human individuals. For the study at large: Every donor yielded three CD4 naive, three CD4 memory, two CD8 naive and one CD8 memory plate.

Repertoires were generated with immunoSEQ multiplex PCR, while TCRdb's copy carries only in-frame clones and drops some. The table shows roughly 760,000 clones, with about 74% occurring only once. The rearrangement links TRBV19 to TRBJ2-7; D call uncertain. The sequence was collected from a woman aged 30 to 39 in good health. The sequenced sample consisted of memory CD4+ T cells sorted from blood. As to subset: CD45RA-negative fraction. CDR3: CASSIRAPPHEQYF. The CDR3 coding sequence is TGTGCCAGTAGTATAAGGGCACCTCCCCACGAGCAGTACTTC.